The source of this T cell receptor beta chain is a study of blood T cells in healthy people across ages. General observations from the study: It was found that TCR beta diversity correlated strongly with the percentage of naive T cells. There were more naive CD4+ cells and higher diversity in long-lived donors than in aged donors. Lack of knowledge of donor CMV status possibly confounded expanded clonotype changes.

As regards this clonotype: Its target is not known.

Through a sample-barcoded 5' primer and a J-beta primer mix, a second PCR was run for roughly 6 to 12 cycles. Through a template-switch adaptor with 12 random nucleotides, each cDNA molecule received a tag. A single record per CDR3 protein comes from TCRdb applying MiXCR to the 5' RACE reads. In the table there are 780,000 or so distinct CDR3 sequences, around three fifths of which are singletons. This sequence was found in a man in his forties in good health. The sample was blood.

The CDR3 here is CASSQDFGGPIYEQYF. DNA for the CDR3: TGTGCCAGCAGCCAAGATTTCGGGGGTCCTATTTACGAGCAGTACTTC. This sequence joins TRBV3-1 and TRBJ2-7; D may be TRBD2 (6 bases). With 0 bases removed from V and 4 bases from J, the gap between germline ends came to 16 bases. The CDR3 has 16 residues. Germline V gives CDR1 LGHDT, CDR2 YNNKEL (reference sequence).